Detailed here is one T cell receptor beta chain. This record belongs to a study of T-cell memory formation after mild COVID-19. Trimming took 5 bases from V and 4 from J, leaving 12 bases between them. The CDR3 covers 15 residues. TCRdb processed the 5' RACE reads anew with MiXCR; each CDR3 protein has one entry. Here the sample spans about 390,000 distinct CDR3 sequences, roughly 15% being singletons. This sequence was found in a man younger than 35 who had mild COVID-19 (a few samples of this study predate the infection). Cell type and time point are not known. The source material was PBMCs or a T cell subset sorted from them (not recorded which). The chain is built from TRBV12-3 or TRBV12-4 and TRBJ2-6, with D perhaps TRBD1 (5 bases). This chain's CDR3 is CASSPTEYGANVLTF. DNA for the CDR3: TGTGCCAGCAGTCCGACAGAGTACGGGGCCAACGTCCTGACTTTC.